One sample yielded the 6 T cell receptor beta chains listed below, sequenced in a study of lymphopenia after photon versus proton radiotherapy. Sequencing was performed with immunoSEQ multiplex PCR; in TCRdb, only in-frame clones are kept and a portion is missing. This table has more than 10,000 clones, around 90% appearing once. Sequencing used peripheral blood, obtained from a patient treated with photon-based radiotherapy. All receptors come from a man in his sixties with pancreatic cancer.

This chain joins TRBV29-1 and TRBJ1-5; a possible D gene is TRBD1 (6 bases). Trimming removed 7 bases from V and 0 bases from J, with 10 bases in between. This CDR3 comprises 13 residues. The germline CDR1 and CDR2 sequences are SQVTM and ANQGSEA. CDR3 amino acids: CSAQQGSNQPQHF. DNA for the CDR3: TGCAGCGCCCAACAGGGTAGCAATCAGCCCCAGCATTTT. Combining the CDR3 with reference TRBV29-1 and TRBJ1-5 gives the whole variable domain SAVISQKPSRDICQRGTSLTIQCQVDSQVTMMFWYRQQPGQSLTLIATANQGSEATYESGFVIDKFPISRPNLTFSTLTVSNMSPEDSSIYLCSAQQGSNQPQHFGDGTRLSIL.

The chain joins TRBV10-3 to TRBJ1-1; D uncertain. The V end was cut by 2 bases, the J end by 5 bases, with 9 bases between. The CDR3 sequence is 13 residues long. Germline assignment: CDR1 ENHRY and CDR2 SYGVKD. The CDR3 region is CAISEAEVTEAFF. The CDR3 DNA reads TGTGCCATCAGTGAGGCGGAGGTGACTGAAGCTTTCTTT.

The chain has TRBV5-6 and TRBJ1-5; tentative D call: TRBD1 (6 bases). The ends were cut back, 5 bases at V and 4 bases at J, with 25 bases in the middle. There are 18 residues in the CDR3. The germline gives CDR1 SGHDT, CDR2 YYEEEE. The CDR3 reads CASSPGPDSGTPNQPQHF. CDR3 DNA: TGTGCCAGCAGTCCGGGCCCAGACTCCGGGACACCGAATCAGCCCCAGCATTTT.

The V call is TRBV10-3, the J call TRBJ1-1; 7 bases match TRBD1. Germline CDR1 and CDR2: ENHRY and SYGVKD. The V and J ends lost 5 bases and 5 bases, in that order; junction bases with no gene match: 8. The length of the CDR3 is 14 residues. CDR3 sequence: CAISRGGLTTEAFF. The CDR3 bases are TGTGCCATCAGTCGAGGGGGCCTAACGACTGAAGCTTTCTTT.

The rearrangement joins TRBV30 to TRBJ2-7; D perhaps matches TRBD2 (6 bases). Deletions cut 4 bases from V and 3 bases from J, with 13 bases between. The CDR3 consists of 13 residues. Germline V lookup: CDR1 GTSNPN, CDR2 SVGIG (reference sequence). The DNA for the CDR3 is TGTGCCTGGAACGCCGGGAGCAACTACGAGCAGTACTTC. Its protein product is CAWNAGSNYEQYF.

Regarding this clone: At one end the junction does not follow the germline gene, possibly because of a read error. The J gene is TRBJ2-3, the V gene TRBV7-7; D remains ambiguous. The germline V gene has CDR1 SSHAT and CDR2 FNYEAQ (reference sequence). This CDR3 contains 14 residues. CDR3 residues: CASSLQFRADTQYF. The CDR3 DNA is TGTGCTAGCAGCCTCCAGTTTAGGGCAGATACGCAGTATTTT.